This T cell receptor (beta chain) was documented in a study of cytomegalovirus exposure and HLA in healthy donors. Germline V gene data show CDR1 as SGHDT and CDR2 as YYEEEE. Trimming cost V 4 bases and J 5 bases; bases outside gene matches: 7. This CDR3 spans 14 amino acids. Study-wide results and limits: Within the approximately 130 validation repertoires, first-cohort TCR clusters tended to co-occur, according to a later analysis.

In regard to this clone: The target antigen is unknown.

TCRdb keeps only in-frame clones here, not all; method: immunoSEQ multiplex PCR. The table records around 71,000 clones, around 95% of them present only once. The receptor was derived from a man younger than 30 in good health and CMV-seropositive. The V and J genes are TRBV5-6 and TRBJ2-5; 8 nucleotides align to TRBD1. The sequenced material came from PBMCs. The CDR3 region has the DNA TGTGCCAGCAGCCCCGGACAGGGCAGGGAGACCCAGTACTTC. Translated: CASSPGQGRETQYF.